The T cell receptor (beta chain) described here comes from a study of technical replicates of blood from several donors. V was pared by 6 bases and J by 3 bases, with 8 bases of the junction left unmatched. The CDR3 runs 16 residues. Germline assignment: CDR1 SGHRS and CDR2 YFSETQ. Using immunoSEQ multiplex PCR, the repertoire was profiled, and TCRdb retains in-frame clones only, with some absent. The table lists tens of thousands of clones, less than 95% of them singletons. The source material was T cells isolated from PBMCs. The chain links TRBV5-1 to TRBJ2-1; TRBD2 agrees at 11 bases. This TCR came from a human donor in good health. As DNA, the CDR3 is TGCGCCAGCACCAGGGGACTAGCGGAGATCTACAATGAGCAGTTCTTC. Protein: CASTRGLAEIYNEQFF.